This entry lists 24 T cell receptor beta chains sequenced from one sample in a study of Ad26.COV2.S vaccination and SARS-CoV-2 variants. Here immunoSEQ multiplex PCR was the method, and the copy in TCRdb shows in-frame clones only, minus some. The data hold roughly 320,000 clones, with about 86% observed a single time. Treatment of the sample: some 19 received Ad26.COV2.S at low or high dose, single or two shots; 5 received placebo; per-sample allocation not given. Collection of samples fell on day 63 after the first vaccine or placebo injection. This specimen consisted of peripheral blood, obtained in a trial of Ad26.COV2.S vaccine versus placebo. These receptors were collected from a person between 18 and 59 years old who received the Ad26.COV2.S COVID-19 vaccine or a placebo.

Written as DNA, the CDR3 is TGTGCCAGCAGCGGCACGGAGAAACACGGGCCCAAGCAGGTAGATACGCAGTATTTT. It is translated as CASSGTEKHGPKQVDTQYF. This chain joins TRBV5-4 and TRBJ2-3; D is undetermined. Trimming removed 4 bases at V and 5 bases at J, with 29 bases between. The CDR3 consists of 19 residues. The V gene's germline CDR1 is SGHNT and CDR2 YYREEE (reference sequence). The full variable domain, completed using reference TRBV5-4 and TRBJ2-3, is ETGVTQSPTHLIKTRGQQVTLRCSSQSGHNTVSWYQQALGQGPQFIFQYYREEENGRGNFPPRFSGLQFPNYSSELNVNALELDDSALYLCASSGTEKHGPKQVDTQYFGPGTRLTVL.

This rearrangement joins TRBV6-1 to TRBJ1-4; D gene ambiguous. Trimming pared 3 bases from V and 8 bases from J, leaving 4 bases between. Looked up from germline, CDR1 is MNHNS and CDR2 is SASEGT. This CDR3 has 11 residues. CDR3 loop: CASSDREKLFF. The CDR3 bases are TGTGCCAGCAGTGACCGAGAAAAACTGTTTTTT.

The CDR3 here is CASSDSGYSNQPQHF. CDR3 in DNA: TGTGCCAGCAGTGACTCGGGGTATAGCAATCAGCCCCAGCATTTT. V and J are TRBV6-4 and TRBJ1-5; D unresolved. The CDR3 extends over 15 amino acids. Germline CDR1 reads MRHNA; CDR2 reads SNTAGT. Trimming took 0 bases from V and 0 from J, leaving 6 bases between them.

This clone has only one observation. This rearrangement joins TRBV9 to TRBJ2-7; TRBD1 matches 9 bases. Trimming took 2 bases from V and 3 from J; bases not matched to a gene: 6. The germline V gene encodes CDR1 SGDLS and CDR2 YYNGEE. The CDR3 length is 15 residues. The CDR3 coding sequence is TGTGCCAGCAGCGTCCAGGGACAGGGTGGCTACGAGCAGTACTTC. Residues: CASSVQGQGGYEQYF. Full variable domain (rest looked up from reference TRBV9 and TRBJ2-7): DSGVTQTPKHLITATGQRVTLRCSPRSGDLSVYWYQQSLDQGLQFLIQYYNGEERAKGNILERFSAQQFPDLHSELNLSSLELGDSALYFCASSVQGQGGYEQYFGPGTRLTVT.

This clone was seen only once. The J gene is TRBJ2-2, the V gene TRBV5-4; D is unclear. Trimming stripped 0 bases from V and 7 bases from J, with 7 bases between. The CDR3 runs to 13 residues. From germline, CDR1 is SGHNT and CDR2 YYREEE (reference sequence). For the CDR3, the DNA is TGTGCCAGCAGCTTGGGCCTGGGCGGGGAGCTGTTTTTT. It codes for CASSLGLGGELFF. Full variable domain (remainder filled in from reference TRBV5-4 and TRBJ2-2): ETGVTQSPTHLIKTRGQQVTLRCSSQSGHNTVSWYQQALGQGPQFIFQYYREEENGRGNFPPRFSGLQFPNYSSELNVNALELDDSALYLCASSLGLGGELFFGEGSRLTVL.

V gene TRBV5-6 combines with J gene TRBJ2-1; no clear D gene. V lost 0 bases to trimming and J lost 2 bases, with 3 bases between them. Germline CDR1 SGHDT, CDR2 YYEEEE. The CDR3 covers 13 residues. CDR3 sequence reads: CASSLDPYNEQFF. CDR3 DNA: TGTGCCAGCAGCTTGGATCCCTACAATGAGCAGTTCTTC.

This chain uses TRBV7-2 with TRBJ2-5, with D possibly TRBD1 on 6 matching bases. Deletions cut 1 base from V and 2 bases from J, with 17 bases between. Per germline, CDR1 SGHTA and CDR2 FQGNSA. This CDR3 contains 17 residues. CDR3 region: CASSLGRYRDVQETQYF. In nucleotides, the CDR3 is TGTGCCAGCAGCTTAGGCAGGTACAGGGACGTACAAGAGACCCAGTACTTC.

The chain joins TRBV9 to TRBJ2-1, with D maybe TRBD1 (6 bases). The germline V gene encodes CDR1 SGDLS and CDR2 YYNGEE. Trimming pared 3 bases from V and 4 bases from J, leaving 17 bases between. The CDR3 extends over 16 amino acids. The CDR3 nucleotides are TGTGCCAGCAGCGCGACTCTGACAGGAGAATACAATGAGCAGTTCTTC. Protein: CASSATLTGEYNEQFF.

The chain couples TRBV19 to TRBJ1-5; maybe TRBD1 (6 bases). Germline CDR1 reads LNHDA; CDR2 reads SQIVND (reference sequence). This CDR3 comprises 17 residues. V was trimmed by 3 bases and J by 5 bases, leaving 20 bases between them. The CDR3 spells CASSMGSGGRVHQPQHF. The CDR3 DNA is TGTGCCAGTAGTATGGGGAGTGGGGGGCGCGTCCATCAGCCCCAGCATTTT. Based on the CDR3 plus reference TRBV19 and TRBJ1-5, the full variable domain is DGGITQSPKYLFRKEGQNVTLSCEQNLNHDAMYWYRQDPGQGLRLIYYSQIVNDFQKGDIAEGYSVSREKKESFPLTVTSAQKNPTAFYLCASSMGSGGRVHQPQHFGDGTRLSIL.

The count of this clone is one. Here the CDR3 DNA reads TGTGCCAGCAGTTACTCAGGCCAGGGGGAAAAACTGTTTTTT. It is translated as CASSYSGQGEKLFF. The chain carries TRBV6-5 and TRBJ1-4, with D maybe TRBD1 (6 bases). CDR3 length: 14 amino acids. Germline assignment: CDR1 MNHEY and CDR2 SVGAGI. Trimming cost V 0 bases and J 8 bases, with 10 bases left between them.

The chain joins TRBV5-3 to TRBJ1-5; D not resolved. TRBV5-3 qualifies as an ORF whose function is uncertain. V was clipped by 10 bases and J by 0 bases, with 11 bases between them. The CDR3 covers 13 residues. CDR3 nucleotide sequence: TGTGCCGGTCCCCTCTATAGCAATCAGCCCCAGCATTTT. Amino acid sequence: CAGPLYSNQPQHF.

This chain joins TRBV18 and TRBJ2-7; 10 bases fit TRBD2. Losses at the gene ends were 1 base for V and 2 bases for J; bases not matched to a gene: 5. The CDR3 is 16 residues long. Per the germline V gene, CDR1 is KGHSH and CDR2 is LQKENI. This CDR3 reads CASSPRERGGPYEQYF. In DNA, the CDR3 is TGTGCCAGCTCACCACGGGAGCGGGGGGGCCCCTACGAGCAGTACTTC.

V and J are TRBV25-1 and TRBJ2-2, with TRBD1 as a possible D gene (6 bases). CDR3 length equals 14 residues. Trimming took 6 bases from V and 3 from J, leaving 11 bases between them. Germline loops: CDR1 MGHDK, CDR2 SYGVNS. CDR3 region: CASRGQIDTGELFF. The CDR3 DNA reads TGTGCCAGCAGAGGACAGATTGACACCGGGGAGCTGTTTTTT. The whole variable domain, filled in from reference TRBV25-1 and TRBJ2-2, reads EADIYQTPRYLVIGTGKKITLECSQTMGHDKMYWYQQDPGMELHLIHYSYGVNSTEKGDLSSESTVSRIRTEHFPLTLESARPSHTSQYLCASRGQIDTGELFFGEGSRLTVL.

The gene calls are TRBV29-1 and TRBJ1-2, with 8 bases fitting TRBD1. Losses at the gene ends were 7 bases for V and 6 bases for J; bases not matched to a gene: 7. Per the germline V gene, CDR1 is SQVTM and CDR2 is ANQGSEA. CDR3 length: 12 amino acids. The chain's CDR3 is CSDADRAHGYTF. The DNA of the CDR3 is TGCAGCGATGCGGACAGGGCCCATGGCTACACCTTC.

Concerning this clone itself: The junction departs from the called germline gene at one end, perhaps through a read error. The CDR3: CSARNSEAFF. The DNA for the CDR3 is TGCAGTGCTAGGAACAGTGAAGCTTTCTTT. The chain is built from TRBV20-1 and TRBJ1-1; D gene ambiguous. Germline CDR1 reads DFQATT; CDR2 reads SNEGSKA (reference sequence). The CDR3 consists of 10 residues.

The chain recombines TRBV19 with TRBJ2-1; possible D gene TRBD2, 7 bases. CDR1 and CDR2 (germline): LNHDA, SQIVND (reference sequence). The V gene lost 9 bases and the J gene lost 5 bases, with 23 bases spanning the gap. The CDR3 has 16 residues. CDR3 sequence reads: CASLLNAGASHNEQFF. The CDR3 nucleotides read TGTGCCAGCCTGTTAAATGCGGGGGCCAGCCACAATGAGCAGTTCTTC.

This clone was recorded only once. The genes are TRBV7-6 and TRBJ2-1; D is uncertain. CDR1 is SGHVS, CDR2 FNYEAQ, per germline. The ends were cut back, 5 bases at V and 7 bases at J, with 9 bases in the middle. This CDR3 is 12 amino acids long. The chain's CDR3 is CASSQPRNEQFF. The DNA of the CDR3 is TGTGCCAGCAGCCAACCACGGAATGAGCAGTTCTTC.

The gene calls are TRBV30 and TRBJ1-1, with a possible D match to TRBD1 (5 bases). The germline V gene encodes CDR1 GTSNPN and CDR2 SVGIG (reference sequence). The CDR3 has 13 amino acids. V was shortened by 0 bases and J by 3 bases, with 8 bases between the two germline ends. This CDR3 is CAWSVDSYTEAFF. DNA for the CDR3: TGTGCCTGGAGTGTAGACAGCTACACTGAAGCTTTCTTT.

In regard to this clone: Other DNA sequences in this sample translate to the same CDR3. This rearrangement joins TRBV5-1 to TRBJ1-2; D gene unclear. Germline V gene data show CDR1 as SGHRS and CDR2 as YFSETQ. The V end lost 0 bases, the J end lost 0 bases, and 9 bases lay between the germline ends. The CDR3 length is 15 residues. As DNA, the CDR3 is TGCGCCAGCAGCTTGGACGGAAGTCCTAACTATGGCTACACCTTC. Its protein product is CASSLDGSPNYGYTF.

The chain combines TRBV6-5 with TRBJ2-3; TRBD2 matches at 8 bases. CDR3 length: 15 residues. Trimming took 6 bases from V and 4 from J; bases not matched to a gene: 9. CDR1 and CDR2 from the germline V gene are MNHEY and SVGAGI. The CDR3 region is CASSPLVGGADTQYF. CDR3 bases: TGTGCCAGCAGCCCCTTAGTCGGGGGGGCAGATACGCAGTATTTT.

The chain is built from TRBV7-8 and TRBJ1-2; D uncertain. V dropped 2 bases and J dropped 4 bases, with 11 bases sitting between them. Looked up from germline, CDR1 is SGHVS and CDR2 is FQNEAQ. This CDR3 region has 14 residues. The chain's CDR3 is CASSLRSTTYGYTF. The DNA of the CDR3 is TGTGCCAGCAGCTTAAGGTCCACCACCTATGGCTACACCTTC.

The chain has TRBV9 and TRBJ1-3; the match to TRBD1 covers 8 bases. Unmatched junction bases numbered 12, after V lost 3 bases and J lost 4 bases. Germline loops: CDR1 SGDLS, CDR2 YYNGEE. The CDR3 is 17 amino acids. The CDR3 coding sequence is TGTGCCAGCAGCGGTCGCGGACAGGGAAGGGAGGGAAACACCATATATTTT. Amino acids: CASSGRGQGREGNTIYF. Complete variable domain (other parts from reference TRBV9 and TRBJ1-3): DSGVTQTPKHLITATGQRVTLRCSPRSGDLSVYWYQQSLDQGLQFLIQYYNGEERAKGNILERFSAQQFPDLHSELNLSSLELGDSALYFCASSGRGQGREGNTIYFGEGSWLTVV.

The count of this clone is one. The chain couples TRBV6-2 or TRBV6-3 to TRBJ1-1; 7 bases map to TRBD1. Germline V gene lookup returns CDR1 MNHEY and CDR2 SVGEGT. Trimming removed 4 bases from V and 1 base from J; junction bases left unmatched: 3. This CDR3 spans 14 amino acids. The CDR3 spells CASSWRQGNTEAFF. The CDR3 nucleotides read TGTGCCAGCAGTTGGCGACAGGGGAACACTGAAGCTTTCTTT.

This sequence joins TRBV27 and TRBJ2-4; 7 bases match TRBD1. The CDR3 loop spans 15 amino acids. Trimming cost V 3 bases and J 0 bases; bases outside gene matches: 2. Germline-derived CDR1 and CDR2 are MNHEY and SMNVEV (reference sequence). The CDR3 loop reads CASSLGQRAKNIQYF. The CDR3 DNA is TGTGCCAGCAGTTTGGGACAGCGAGCCAAAAACATTCAGTACTTC.